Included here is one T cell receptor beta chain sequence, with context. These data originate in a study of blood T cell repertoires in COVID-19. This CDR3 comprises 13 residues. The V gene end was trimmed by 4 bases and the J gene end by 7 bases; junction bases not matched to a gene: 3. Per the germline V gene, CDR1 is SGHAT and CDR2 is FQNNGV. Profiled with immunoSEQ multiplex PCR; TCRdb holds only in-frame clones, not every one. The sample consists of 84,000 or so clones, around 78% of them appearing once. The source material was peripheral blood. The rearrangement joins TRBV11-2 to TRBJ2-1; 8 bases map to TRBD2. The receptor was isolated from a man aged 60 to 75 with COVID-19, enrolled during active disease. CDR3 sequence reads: CASSSGGQNEQFF. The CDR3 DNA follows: TGTGCCAGCAGCTCGGGGGGGCAAAATGAGCAGTTCTTC.